The next 19 T cell receptor beta chains were all read from a single sample in a study of graft-versus-host responses after intestinal transplantation. To release intraepithelial and lamina propria lymphocytes, the graft tissue was processed. Libraries were prepared by immunoSEQ multiplex PCR; TCRdb keeps only in-frame clonotypes and omits some of them. This table holds some 18,000 clones, around 76% found once. The input for sequencing was ileum tissue, taken 20 days after intestinal transplant. These receptors were taken from a human patient who received an intestinal transplant, so some T cells may come from the graft donor.

The V call is TRBV7-2, the J call TRBJ1-2; D gene uncertain. Per germline, CDR1 SGHTA and CDR2 FQGNSA. Trimming shortened V by 6 bases and J by 4 bases, and 9 bases separated the two germline ends. CDR3 size: 12 residues. The CDR3 sequence: CASRSVGYGYTF. The CDR3 bases are TGTGCCAGCAGATCGGTCGGCTATGGCTACACCTTC.

This chain joins TRBV5-1 and TRBJ1-3; D gene unclear. Germline assignment: CDR1 SGHRS and CDR2 YFSETQ. The CDR3 has 17 residues. The germline V and J ends were trimmed by 0 bases and 0 bases, with 13 bases remaining between them. The CDR3 DNA sequence: TGCGCCAGCAGCTTGGCCGGAATAAGCGGCTCTGGAAACACCATATATTTT. This translates into CASSLAGISGSGNTIYF.

The chain couples TRBV5-1 to TRBJ1-6; 9 nucleotides match TRBD1. The V gene end was trimmed by 5 bases and the J gene end by 4 bases; junction bases not matched to a gene: 7. The CDR3 has 16 residues. The germline V gene has CDR1 SGHRS and CDR2 YFSETQ. In DNA, the CDR3 is TGCGCCAGCAGTCCGGACAGGGGTGTTTATAATTCACCCCTCCACTTT. It specifies CASSPDRGVYNSPLHF.

By proportion, this clone is medium-sized. This chain uses TRBV27 with TRBJ2-1; TRBD2 aligns across 11 bases. This CDR3 comprises 17 residues. V dropped 5 bases and J dropped 6; count of bases not matched to a gene: 12. Germline V gives CDR1 MNHEY, CDR2 SMNVEV (reference sequence). The CDR3 reads CASSPLAGGPIFNEQFF. DNA of the CDR3: TGTGCCAGCAGTCCCTTAGCGGGAGGGCCTATCTTCAATGAGCAGTTCTTC.

The chain is built from TRBV19 and TRBJ1-2, with D perhaps TRBD1 (6 bases). The V gene's germline CDR1 is LNHDA and CDR2 SQIVND (reference sequence). The CDR3 has 12 residues. Trimming cost V 5 bases and J 8 bases, with 12 bases left between them. The CDR3 DNA reads as TGTGCCAGTAGTCTAACAGGGACGGGCTACACCTTC. Translated, it gives CASSLTGTGYTF.

The V call is TRBV27, the J call TRBJ2-3; 10 bases fit TRBD1. The germline CDR1 and CDR2 sequences are MNHEY and SMNVEV (reference sequence). The length of the CDR3 is 17 residues. J lost 8 bases, V lost 0 bases, and 11 bases had no gene match. The CDR3 loop is CASSLSRTGGPQGTQYF. CDR3 nucleotides: TGTGCCAGCAGTTTATCCCGGACAGGGGGACCTCAGGGTACGCAGTATTTT.

The chain employs TRBV7-2 and TRBJ1-5, with D perhaps matching TRBD1 (5 bases). V was trimmed by 5 bases and J by 9 bases, leaving 20 bases between them. This CDR3 comprises 15 residues. Germline V gives CDR1 SGHTA, CDR2 FQGNSA. As DNA, the CDR3 is TGTGCCAGCAGCCCGCTCCGGGGGACGCAGACGCCCCAGCATTTT. Amino acids: CASSPLRGTQTPQHF.

V gene TRBV2 combines with J gene TRBJ2-5, with 8 bases fitting TRBD1. CDR1 and CDR2 (germline): SNHLY, FYNNEI. The CDR3 length is 13 residues. Trimming cost V 7 bases and J 6 bases; bases outside gene matches: 7. Here the CDR3 DNA reads TGTGCCAGCATGAGGACAGGGAGACAGACCCAGTACTTC. It codes for CASMRTGRQTQYF.

The chain couples TRBV5-4 to TRBJ2-7; TRBD1 might be the D (6 bases). The germline V gene has CDR1 SGHNT and CDR2 YYREEE (reference sequence). This CDR3 spans 13 amino acids. Trimming took 4 bases from V and 2 from J, leaving 10 bases between them. CDR3 bases: TGTGCCAGCAGCGTACAGGGCGCCTACGAGCAGTACTTC. Translated, it gives CASSVQGAYEQYF.

The chain links TRBV19 to TRBJ1-4, with 9 bases that match TRBD1. V shed 3 bases, J shed 8 bases, and the junction held 10 bases outside the gene matches. Germline values: CDR1 LNHDA, CDR2 SQIVND (reference sequence). The CDR3 has 16 residues. CDR3 amino acids: CASSMVKGQGGEKLFF. The CDR3 DNA follows: TGTGCCAGTAGTATGGTAAAGGGACAGGGAGGCGAAAAACTGTTTTTT.

The chain recombines TRBV5-3 with TRBJ1-1; a possible D gene is TRBD1 (5 bases). TRBV5-3 is known as an ORF, though its function is uncertain. The CDR3 runs 14 residues. V was cut by 4 bases and J by 2 bases, with 12 bases left in between. The CDR3 region has the DNA TGTGCCAGAAGCCCCGGGGGGTATAACACTGAAGCTTTCTTT. As protein: CARSPGGYNTEAFF.

This clone was observed once. The genes are TRBV6-4 and TRBJ2-2; D is perhaps TRBD2 (5 bases). Trimming shortened V by 7 bases and J by 1 base, and 10 bases separated the two germline ends. The CDR3 is 14 residues long. Per germline, CDR1 MRHNA and CDR2 SNTAGT. CDR3 region: CASMSGENTGELFF. The CDR3 DNA follows: TGTGCCAGCATGAGCGGAGAGAACACCGGGGAGCTGTTTTTT.

The chain couples TRBV9 to TRBJ1-1, with TRBD1 matching over 9 bases. The V gene end was trimmed by 0 bases and the J gene end by 3 bases; junction bases not matched to a gene: 0. The CDR3 loop spans 14 amino acids. Germline assignment: CDR1 SGDLS and CDR2 YYNGEE. CDR3 loop: CASSVGDRDTEAFF. Here the CDR3 DNA reads TGTGCCAGCAGCGTAGGGGACAGGGACACTGAAGCTTTCTTT.

V and J are TRBV5-4 and TRBJ1-2; D is unclear. There are 14 residues in the CDR3. V was clipped by 0 bases and J by 5 bases, with 11 bases between them. Germline lookup yields CDR1 SGHNT and CDR2 YYREEE (reference sequence). Written as DNA, the CDR3 is TGTGCCAGCAGCTTGGGACCGAGGGATTATGGCTACACCTTC. This encodes CASSLGPRDYGYTF.

The chain combines TRBV9 with TRBJ2-5; D unclear. Trimming stripped 4 bases from V and 1 base from J, with 14 bases between. The CDR3 loop spans 15 amino acids. Germline CDR1 is SGDLS and CDR2 is YYNGEE. CDR3 coding DNA: TGTGCCAGCAGCCCGTTGTCTGGCGGCCAAGAGACCCAGTACTTC. Translation: CASSPLSGGQETQYF.

The gene calls are TRBV27 and TRBJ1-3; D possibly corresponds to TRBD1 (5 bases). Germline V gene lookup returns CDR1 MNHEY and CDR2 SMNVEV (reference sequence). The V end lost 1 base, the J end lost 0 bases, and 16 bases lay between the germline ends. This CDR3 is built from 18 residues. CDR3 sequence: CASSLLGGTGNSGNTIYF. The CDR3, as DNA: TGTGCCAGCAGTTTATTGGGGGGGACGGGGAACTCTGGAAACACCATATATTTT.

V gene TRBV18 combines with J gene TRBJ2-1; 9 bases match TRBD1. The CDR3 length is 14 residues. V lost 6 bases and J lost 3; bases outside the gene matches: 3. Germline lookup yields CDR1 KGHSH and CDR2 LQKENI. CDR3 sequence (DNA): TGTGCCAGCTCCGGGACAGGGCTCTACAATGAGCAGTTCTTC. Translated, it gives CASSGTGLYNEQFF. The full variable domain, its missing parts supplied by reference TRBV18 and TRBJ2-1, is NAGVMQNPRHLVRRRGQEARLRCSPMKGHSHVYWYRQLPEEGLKFMVYLQKENIIDESGMPKERFSAEFPKEGPSILRIQQVVRGDSAAYFCASSGTGLYNEQFFGPGTRLTVL.

The chain joins TRBV19 to TRBJ2-3; no reliable D call. Germline V gene data show CDR1 as LNHDA and CDR2 as SQIVND (reference sequence). This CDR3 comprises 12 residues. The V end was cut by 10 bases, the J end by 4 bases, with 12 bases between. The CDR3 loop reads CATLLIPDTQYF. The CDR3 DNA reads as TGTGCCACCCTCTTAATCCCAGATACGCAGTATTTT.

In its sample, this clone was seen a few times. The chain is built from TRBV21-1 and TRBJ2-7; whether TRBD2, the table's D call, matches the DNA was not checked. TRBV21-1 is annotated as a pseudogene. This CDR3 is 20 amino acids long. CDR3 residues: CASSKVNSLGGSGNGYEQYF. Written as DNA, the CDR3 is TGTGCCAGCAGCAAAGTTAATTCCCTCGGAGGGTCCGGGAATGGATACGAGCAGTACTTC.